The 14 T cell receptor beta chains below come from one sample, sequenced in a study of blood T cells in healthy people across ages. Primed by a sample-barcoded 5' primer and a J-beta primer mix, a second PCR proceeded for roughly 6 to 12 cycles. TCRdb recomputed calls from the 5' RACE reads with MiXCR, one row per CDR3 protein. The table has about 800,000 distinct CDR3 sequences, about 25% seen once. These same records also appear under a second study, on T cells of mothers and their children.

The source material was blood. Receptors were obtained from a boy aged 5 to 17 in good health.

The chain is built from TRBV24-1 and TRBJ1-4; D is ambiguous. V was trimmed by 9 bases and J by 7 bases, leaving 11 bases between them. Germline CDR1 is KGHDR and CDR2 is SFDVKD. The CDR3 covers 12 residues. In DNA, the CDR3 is TGTGCCACCTCGTTACTTTGTGAAAAACTGTTTTTT. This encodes CATSLLCEKLFF.

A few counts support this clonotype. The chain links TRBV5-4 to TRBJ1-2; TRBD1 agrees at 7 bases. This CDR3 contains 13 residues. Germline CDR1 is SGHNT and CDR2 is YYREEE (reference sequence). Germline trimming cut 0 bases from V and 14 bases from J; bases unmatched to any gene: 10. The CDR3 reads CASSLGGDSRGTF. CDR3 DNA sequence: TGTGCCAGCAGCTTGGGGGGGGACTCCAGGGGGACCTTC.

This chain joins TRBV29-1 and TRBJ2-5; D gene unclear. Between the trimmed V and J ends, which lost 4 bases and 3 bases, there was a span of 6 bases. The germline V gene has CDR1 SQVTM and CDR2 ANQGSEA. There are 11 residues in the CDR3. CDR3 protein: CSVVEEETQYF. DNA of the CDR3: TGCAGCGTTGTCGAAGAAGAGACCCAGTACTTC. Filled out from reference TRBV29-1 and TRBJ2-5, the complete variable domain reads SAVISQKPSRDICQRGTSLTIQCQVDSQVTMMFWYRQQPGQSLTLIATANQGSEATYESGFVIDKFPISRPNLTFSTLTVSNMSPEDSSIYLCSVVEEETQYFGPGTRLLVL.

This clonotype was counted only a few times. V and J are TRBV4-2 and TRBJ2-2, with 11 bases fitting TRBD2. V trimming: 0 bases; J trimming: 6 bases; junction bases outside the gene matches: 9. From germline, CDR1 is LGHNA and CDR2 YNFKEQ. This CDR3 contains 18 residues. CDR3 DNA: TGTGCCAGCAGCCAAGAGTGGCTACTAGCGGGAGTTCCCGGGGAGCTGTTTTTT. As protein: CASSQEWLLAGVPGELFF.

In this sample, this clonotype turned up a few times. CDR3 residues: CASSIQGSGNQPQHF. In DNA, the CDR3 is TGTGCCAGCAGCATACAGGGATCAGGCAATCAGCCCCAGCATTTT. The chain has TRBV12-3 or TRBV12-4 and TRBJ1-5, with D tentatively TRBD1 (6 bases). V was pared by 6 bases and J by 2 bases, with 14 bases between. The CDR3 length is 15 residues.

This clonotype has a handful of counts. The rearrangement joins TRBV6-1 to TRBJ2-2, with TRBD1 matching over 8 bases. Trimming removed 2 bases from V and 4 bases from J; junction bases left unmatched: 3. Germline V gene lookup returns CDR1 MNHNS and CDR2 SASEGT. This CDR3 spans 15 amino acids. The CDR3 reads CASSEQGAITGELFF. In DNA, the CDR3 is TGTGCCAGCAGTGAACAGGGGGCGATCACCGGGGAGCTGTTTTTT.

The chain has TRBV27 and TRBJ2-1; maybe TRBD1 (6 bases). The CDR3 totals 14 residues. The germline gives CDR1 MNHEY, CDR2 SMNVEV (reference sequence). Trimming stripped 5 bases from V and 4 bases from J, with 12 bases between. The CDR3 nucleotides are TGTGCCAGCAGTCGCAGGGGCGAATACAATGAGCAGTTCTTC. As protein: CASSRRGEYNEQFF.

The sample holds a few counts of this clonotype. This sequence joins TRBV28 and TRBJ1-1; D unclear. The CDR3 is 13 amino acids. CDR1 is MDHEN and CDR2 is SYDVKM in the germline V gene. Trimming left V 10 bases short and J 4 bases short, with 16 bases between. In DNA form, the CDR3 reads TGTGCCACCGATAAACCGTTGAGCACTGAAGCTTTCTTT. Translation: CATDKPLSTEAFF.

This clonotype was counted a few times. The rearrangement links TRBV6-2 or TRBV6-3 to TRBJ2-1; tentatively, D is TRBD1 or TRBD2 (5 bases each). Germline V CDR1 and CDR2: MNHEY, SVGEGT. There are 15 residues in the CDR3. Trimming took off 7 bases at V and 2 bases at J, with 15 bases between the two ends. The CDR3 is CASTRDPTTYNEQFF. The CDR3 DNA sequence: TGTGCCAGCACCAGGGACCCTACAACCTACAATGAGCAGTTCTTC.

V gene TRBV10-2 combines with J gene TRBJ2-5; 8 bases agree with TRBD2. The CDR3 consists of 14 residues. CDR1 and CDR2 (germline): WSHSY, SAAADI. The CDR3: CALARGGWQETQYF. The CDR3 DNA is TGCGCTCTGGCCCGGGGGGGATGGCAAGAGACCCAGTACTTC.

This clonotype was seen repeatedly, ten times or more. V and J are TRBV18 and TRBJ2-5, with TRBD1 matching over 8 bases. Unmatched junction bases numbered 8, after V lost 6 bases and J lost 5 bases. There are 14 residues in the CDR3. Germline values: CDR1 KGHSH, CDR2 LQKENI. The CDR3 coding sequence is TGTGCCAGCTCCCGAGGACAGGGAATGGAGACCCAGTACTTC. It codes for CASSRGQGMETQYF. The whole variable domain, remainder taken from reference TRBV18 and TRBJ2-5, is NAGVMQNPRHLVRRRGQEARLRCSPMKGHSHVYWYRQLPEEGLKFMVYLQKENIIDESGMPKERFSAEFPKEGPSILRIQQVVRGDSAAYFCASSRGQGMETQYFGPGTRLLVL.

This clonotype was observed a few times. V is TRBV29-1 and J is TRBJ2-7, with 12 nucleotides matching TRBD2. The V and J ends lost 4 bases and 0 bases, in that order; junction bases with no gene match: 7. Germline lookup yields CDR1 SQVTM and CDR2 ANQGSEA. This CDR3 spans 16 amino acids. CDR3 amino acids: CSVGGLAGGGSYEQYF. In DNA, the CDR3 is TGCAGCGTTGGTGGGCTAGCGGGAGGGGGCTCCTACGAGCAGTACTTC.

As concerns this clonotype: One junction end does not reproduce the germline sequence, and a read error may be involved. The CDR3 spells CASSTQTSYSGTTIYF. The CDR3 nucleotides read TGTGCCAGCAGTACCCAGACAAGTTACTCTGGAACCACCATATATTTT. The rearrangement links TRBV7-9 to TRBJ1-3; D is unclear. Per germline, CDR1 SEHNR and CDR2 FQNEAQ (reference sequence). This CDR3 has 16 amino acids.

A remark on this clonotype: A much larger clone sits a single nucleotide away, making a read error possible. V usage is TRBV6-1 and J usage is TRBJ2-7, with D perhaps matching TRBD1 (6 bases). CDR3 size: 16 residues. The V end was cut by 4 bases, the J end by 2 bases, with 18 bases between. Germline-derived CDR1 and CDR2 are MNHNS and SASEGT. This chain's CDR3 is CASSGPGTSPTYEQYF. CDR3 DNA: TGTGCCAGCAGTGGCCCCGGGACAAGTCCTACCTACGAGCAGTACTTC.